This entry describes one T cell receptor beta chain. For TCRbeta, the library was prepared with unique molecular identifiers. Each CDR3 protein is one row after TCRdb ran MiXCR on the PCR reads. The data hold around 600,000 distinct CDR3 sequences, with more than 9% observed a single time. The data are from a study of T-cell reconstitution after alpha-beta-depleted transplantation in children. The germline V gene has CDR1 MDHEN and CDR2 SYDVKM. Trimming left V 6 bases short and J 4 bases short, with 10 bases between. The CDR3 runs to 13 residues. The receptor's source is a human donor who donated a stem cell graft to a child with acute myeloid leukemia. This chain connects TRBV28 to TRBJ1-5; D ambiguous. The material was PBMCs from the stem cell graft donor, obtained from the stem cell graft. For the CDR3, the DNA is TGTGCCAGCAGAAACACGGGAAATCAGCCCCAGCATTTT. It codes for CASRNTGNQPQHF. The variable domain in full, with the rest retrieved from reference TRBV28 and TRBJ1-5, is DVKVTQSSRYLVKRTGEKVFLECVQDMDHENMFWYRQDPGLGLRLIYFSYDVKMKEKGDIPEGYSVSREKKERFSLILESASTNQTSMYLCASRNTGNQPQHFGDGTRLSIL.